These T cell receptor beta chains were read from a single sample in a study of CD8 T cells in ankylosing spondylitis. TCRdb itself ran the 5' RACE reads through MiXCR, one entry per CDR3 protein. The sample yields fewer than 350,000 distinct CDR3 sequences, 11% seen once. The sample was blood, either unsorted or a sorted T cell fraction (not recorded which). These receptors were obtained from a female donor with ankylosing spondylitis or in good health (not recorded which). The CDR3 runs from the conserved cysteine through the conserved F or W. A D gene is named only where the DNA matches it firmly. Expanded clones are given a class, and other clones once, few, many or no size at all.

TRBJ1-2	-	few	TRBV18	CASSPSGQYRGYTF	TGTGCCAGCTCACCATCGGGACAATATCGCGGCTACACCTTC
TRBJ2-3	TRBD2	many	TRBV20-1	CSPLAGVTDTQYF	TGCAGTCCTCTAGCGGGAGTCACAGATACGCAGTATTTT
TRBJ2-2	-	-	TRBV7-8	CASSLAIGRRSNTGELFF	TGTGCCAGCAGCTTAGCGATTGGCAGGCGCTCGAACACCGGGGAGCTGTTTTTT
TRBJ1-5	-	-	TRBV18	CASSPWGDQPQHF	TGTGCCAGCTCACCATGGGGGGATCAGCCCCAGCATTTT
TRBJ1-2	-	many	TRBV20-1	CSAAGTARGYTF	TGCAGTGCTGCTGGGACCGCCCGGGGCTACACCTTC
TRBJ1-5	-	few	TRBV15	CATRGAGKQPQHF	TGTGCCACCAGGGGGGCAGGGAAACAGCCCCAGCATTTT
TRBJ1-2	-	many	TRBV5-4	CASSLILGNRGYGYTF	TGTGCCAGCAGCTTGATTTTGGGGAATCGGGGCTATGGCTACACCTTC
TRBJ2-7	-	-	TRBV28	CASSLVGQQYF	TGTGCCAGCAGTTTGGTAGGCCAGCAGTACTTC
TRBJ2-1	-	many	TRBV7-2	CASSDLERTYNEQFF	TGTGCCAGCAGCGACCTGGAGAGAACGTACAATGAGCAGTTCTTC
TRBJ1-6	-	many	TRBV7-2	CASSLVLTESSYNSPLHF	TGTGCCAGCAGCTTAGTGCTGACAGAGAGCTCCTATAATTCACCCCTCCACTTT
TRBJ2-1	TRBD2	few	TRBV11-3	CASSLAAGVGNEQFF	TGTGCCAGCAGCTTAGCCGCGGGGGTGGGTAATGAGCAGTTCTTC
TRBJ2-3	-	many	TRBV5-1	CASSSPPDTQYF	TGCGCCAGCAGCTCACCCCCCGATACGCAGTATTTT
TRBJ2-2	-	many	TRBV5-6	CASSPLGGTNTGELFF	TGTGCCAGCAGCCCCTTAGGAGGAACGAACACCGGGGAGCTGTTTTTT
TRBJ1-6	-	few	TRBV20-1	CSARRGSSYNSPLHF	TGCAGTGCCAGAAGGGGGAGCTCCTATAATTCACCCCTCCACTTT
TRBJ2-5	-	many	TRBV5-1	CASSGGTQKETQYF	TGCGCCAGCAGCGGTGGGACACAAAAAGAGACCCAGTACTTC
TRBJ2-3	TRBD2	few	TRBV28	CASSSRRTSGRATDTQYF	TGTGCCAGCAGCTCAAGGAGGACTAGCGGGAGGGCGACAGATACGCAGTATTTT
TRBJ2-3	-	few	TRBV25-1	CASSESGRETSTDTQYF	TGTGCCAGCAGTGAATCGGGGCGAGAGACCAGCACAGATACGCAGTATTTT
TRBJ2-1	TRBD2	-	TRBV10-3	CAISDQPGLAGREQFF	TGTGCCATCAGTGACCAGCCGGGACTAGCGGGACGCGAGCAGTTCTTC
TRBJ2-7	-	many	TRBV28	CASSGTPSYEQYF	TGTGCCAGCAGTGGGACACCCTCCTACGAGCAGTACTTC
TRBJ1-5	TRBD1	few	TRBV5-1	CASSFGDRNQPQHF	TGCGCCAGCAGCTTCGGGGACAGAAATCAGCCCCAGCATTTT
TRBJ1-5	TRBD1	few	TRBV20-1	CSATLDRGTNQPQHF	TGCAGTGCTACCCTTGACAGGGGGACCAATCAGCCCCAGCATTTT
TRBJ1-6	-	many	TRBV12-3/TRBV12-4	CASTGSLRNSPLHF	TGTGCCAGCACGGGGTCTCTTAGGAATTCACCCCTCCACTTT
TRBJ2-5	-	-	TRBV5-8	CASREGLLKQETQYF	TGTGCCAGCAGGGAGGGACTCCTGAAACAAGAGACCCAGTACTTC
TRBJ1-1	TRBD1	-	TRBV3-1	CASSPLGQPNTEAFF	TGTGCCAGCAGCCCCCTGGGACAGCCTAACACTGAAGCTTTCTTT
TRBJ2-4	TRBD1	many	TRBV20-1	CTGQGSKNIQYF	TGCACTGGACAGGGGTCCAAAAACATTCAGTACTTC
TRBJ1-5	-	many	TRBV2	CASSGFRGSNQPQHF	TGTGCCAGCAGTGGGTTCCGTGGCAGCAATCAGCCCCAGCATTTT
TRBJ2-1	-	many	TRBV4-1	CASSQGAYNEQFF	TGCGCCAGCAGCCAAGGAGCCTACAATGAGCAGTTCTTC